This entry lists 29 T cell receptor beta chains sequenced from one sample in a study of patients and donors after allogeneic stem cell transplantation. TCRdb recomputed calls from the RT-PCR reads with MiXCR, one row per CDR3 protein. Seen here are around 29,000 distinct CDR3 sequences, 35% to 40% observed once, and the top ten hold 76%. The sample comprised blood, either unsorted or a sorted T cell fraction (not recorded which). Source of these receptors: a human donor who was either an allogeneic HSCT recipient or a stem cell or donor lymphocyte infusion donor (not recorded which). It is not recorded whose cells these are; they may come from a transplant donor.

The chain uses TRBV18 and TRBJ1-1; 7 bases map to TRBD1. J lost 5 bases, V lost 2 bases, and 11 bases had no gene match. This CDR3 is 16 amino acids long. CDR1 and CDR2 (germline): KGHSH, LQKENI. The CDR3 sequence is CASSPFGHQGGTEAFF. DNA of the CDR3: TGTGCCAGCTCACCATTCGGCCACCAGGGGGGGACTGAAGCTTTCTTT.

This clonotype was observed a few times. V and J are TRBV29-1 and TRBJ1-2, with TRBD1 identical over 7 bases. From germline, CDR1 is SQVTM and CDR2 ANQGSEA. The CDR3 loop spans 13 amino acids. V gave up 5 bases and J gave up 4 bases; unmatched junction bases: 7. The chain's CDR3 is CSVWDSLAYGYTF. CDR3 nucleotide sequence: TGCAGCGTTTGGGACAGTTTAGCCTATGGCTACACCTTC.

This chain uses TRBV29-1 with TRBJ2-2, with no clear D. This CDR3 spans 13 amino acids. The V end was cut by 1 base, the J end by 4 bases, with 7 bases between. Germline loops: CDR1 SQVTM, CDR2 ANQGSEA. CDR3 in amino acids: CSVEVGLTGELFF. CDR3 sequence (DNA): TGCAGCGTTGAAGTGGGCCTCACCGGGGAGCTGTTTTTT.

V is TRBV7-2 and J is TRBJ2-3, with D perhaps given as TRBD1 or TRBD2 (7 bases each). Germline assignment: CDR1 SGHTA and CDR2 FQGNSA. V was trimmed by 5 bases and J by 6 bases, leaving 15 bases between them. The CDR3 has 14 residues. In DNA, the CDR3 is TGTGCCAGCAGCCCAGGGGGGGCAGGGGATACGCAGTATTTT. This translates into CASSPGGAGDTQYF.

This clonotype was recorded a few times. This chain connects TRBV24-1 to TRBJ2-1; 7 positions agree with TRBD1. Per germline, CDR1 KGHDR and CDR2 SFDVKD. With V trimmed by 1 base and J by 13 bases, 3 bases remained unmatched. The CDR3 is 12 amino acids. The CDR3: CATSDLRDRQFF. The CDR3 DNA reads as TGTGCCACCAGTGATTTACGGGACAGACAGTTCTTC.

The V call is TRBV29-1, the J call TRBJ1-2; tentative D call: TRBD1 (6 bases). Germline values: CDR1 SQVTM, CDR2 ANQGSEA. Trimming removed 4 bases from V and 8 bases from J, with 20 bases in between. The CDR3 is made up of 14 amino acids. The CDR3 loop is CSVGGGNGGIGYTF. The CDR3 bases are TGCAGCGTTGGAGGTGGAAATGGGGGCATCGGCTACACCTTC. Looking up the rest from reference TRBV29-1 and TRBJ1-2 gives the full variable domain: SAVISQKPSRDICQRGTSLTIQCQVDSQVTMMFWYRQQPGQSLTLIATANQGSEATYESGFVIDKFPISRPNLTFSTLTVSNMSPEDSSIYLCSVGGGNGGIGYTFGSGTRLTVV.

The chain recombines TRBV5-1 with TRBJ1-1; TRBD1 might be the D (5 bases). The CDR3 is 15 residues long. Trimming pared 3 bases from V and 2 bases from J, leaving 14 bases between. From germline, CDR1 is SGHRS and CDR2 YFSETQ. The CDR3 loop reads CASSWRFQGNTEAFF. Written as DNA, the CDR3 is TGCGCCAGCAGCTGGAGATTCCAGGGAAACACTGAAGCTTTCTTT.

The V call is TRBV6-5, the J call TRBJ2-3; 8 nucleotides agree with TRBD1. Germline values: CDR1 MNHEY, CDR2 SVGAGI. The ends lost 0 bases at V and 5 bases at J; junction bases unmatched: 7. This CDR3 contains 16 residues. The CDR3 DNA is TGTGCCAGCAGTTACTCAGGGCAGGGGGCGGTAGATACGCAGTATTTT. Translating gives CASSYSGQGAVDTQYF.

The chain employs TRBV20-1 and TRBJ2-3; no definite D call. The length of the CDR3 is 11 residues. V dropped 3 bases and J dropped 5 bases, with 6 bases sitting between them. Germline CDR1 DFQATT, CDR2 SNEGSKA (reference sequence). CDR3 amino acids: CSASRLDTQYF. CDR3 nucleotide sequence: TGCAGTGCTAGTCGACTAGATACGCAGTATTTT.

A few counts support this clonotype. V is TRBV9 and J is TRBJ1-2, with 9 bases aligning to TRBD1. CDR3 length: 15 residues. The germline CDR1 and CDR2 sequences are SGDLS and YYNGEE. Trimming at V came to 4 bases and at J to 4 bases, leaving 8 bases not matched to a gene. Written as DNA, the CDR3 is TGTGCCAGCAGCTCCTGGGACAGGGTCGGCTATGGCTACACCTTC. Its protein is CASSSWDRVGYGYTF.

V gene TRBV14 combines with J gene TRBJ1-6; TRBD1 matches at 7 bases. The V gene's germline CDR1 is SGHDN and CDR2 FVKESK. V lost 4 bases and J lost 8; bases outside the gene matches: 8. CDR3 length: 15 residues. DNA for the CDR3: TGTGCCAGCAGCCGAGCTGACAGGGTGGATTCACCCCTCCACTTT. Its translation is CASSRADRVDSPLHF.

This clonotype was observed a few times. V and J are TRBV7-9 and TRBJ1-6; D ambiguous. V shed 2 bases and J shed 7 bases, with 9 bases lying between them. The CDR3 has 14 residues. Germline values: CDR1 SEHNR, CDR2 FQNEAQ (reference sequence). For the CDR3, the DNA is TGTGCCAGCAGCTTAATTCGAGGGAATTCACCCCTCCACTTT. Translated, it gives CASSLIRGNSPLHF.

The rearrangement joins TRBV7-8 to TRBJ1-4; the D is unclear. The ends were cut back, 4 bases at V and 0 bases at J, with 6 bases in the middle. This CDR3 spans 14 amino acids. CDR1 is SGHVS, CDR2 FQNEAQ, per germline. This CDR3 reads CASSSSSTNEKLFF. CDR3 sequence (DNA): TGTGCCAGCAGCTCGTCTTCAACTAATGAAAAACTGTTTTTT.

The chain combines TRBV11-2 with TRBJ1-1, with D unclear. Trimming removed 0 bases at V and 6 bases at J, with 8 bases between. This CDR3 is 13 amino acids long. Looked up from germline, CDR1 is SGHAT and CDR2 is FQNNGV. The CDR3 DNA follows: TGTGCCAGCAGCTTAGAATTCCCCGCTGAAGCTTTCTTT. It codes for CASSLEFPAEAFF.

This clonotype was detected only a few times. The chain links TRBV4-2 to TRBJ2-7; 8 bases are shared with TRBD1. J lost 0 bases, V lost 4 bases, and 8 bases had no gene match. Germline V lookup: CDR1 LGHNA, CDR2 YNFKEQ. This CDR3 is 16 amino acids long. As DNA, the CDR3 is TGTGCCAGCAGCCCTAGACAGGGGTCAAGCTCCTACGAGCAGTACTTC. The encoded protein is CASSPRQGSSSYEQYF.

The V gene is TRBV29-1, the J gene TRBJ1-2, with D unclear. This CDR3 region has 13 residues. Germline V gives CDR1 SQVTM, CDR2 ANQGSEA. V was cut by 3 bases and J by 1 base, with 9 bases left in between. The CDR3, as DNA: TGCAGCGTTGACTTGGCCGATAACTATGGCTACACCTTC. Translation gives CSVDLADNYGYTF.

The V gene is TRBV5-1, the J gene TRBJ1-1; D gene unclear. The CDR3 contains 13 residues. Germline V gene lookup returns CDR1 SGHRS and CDR2 YFSETQ. V was cut by 4 bases and J by 0 bases, with 7 bases left in between. CDR3 residues: CASSPGMNTEAFF. The CDR3 nucleotides are TGCGCCAGCAGCCCCGGTATGAACACTGAAGCTTTCTTT.

This clonotype was seen once. The chain carries TRBV5-1 and TRBJ2-3, with a possible D match to TRBD1 (6 bases). The CDR3 is made up of 13 amino acids. Trimming left V 2 bases short and J 6 bases short, with 10 bases between. The germline V gene has CDR1 SGHRS and CDR2 YFSETQ. CDR3 nucleotides: TGCGCCAGCAGCTTAAGGGGGATTGATACGCAGTATTTT. Translated, it gives CASSLRGIDTQYF.

This chain links TRBV20-1 with TRBJ2-1; D remains unclear. CDR3 length: 11 residues. CDR1 is DFQATT and CDR2 is SNEGSKA in the germline V gene (reference sequence). Trimming stripped 0 bases from V and 5 bases from J, with 2 bases between. CDR3 residues: CSARDNNEQFF. The CDR3 coding sequence is TGCAGTGCTAGAGATAACAATGAGCAGTTCTTC.

The chain combines TRBV10-3 with TRBJ1-6; no firm D call. V was trimmed by 2 bases and J by 14 bases, leaving 13 bases between them. The CDR3 extends over 13 amino acids. CDR1 and CDR2 (germline): ENHRY, SYGVKD. The CDR3 DNA sequence: TGTGCCATCAGTGAGACTCGATTGGAAACCCTCCACTTT. Its protein is CAISETRLETLHF.

The chain has TRBV5-1 and TRBJ1-1; no clear D gene. Germline V CDR1 and CDR2: SGHRS, YFSETQ. The V end was cut by 0 bases, the J end by 5 bases, with 17 bases between. The CDR3 has 16 amino acids. The CDR3 here is CASSLGSLRIYTEAFF. CDR3 sequence (DNA): TGCGCCAGCAGCTTGGGGTCTCTGAGGATATATACTGAAGCTTTCTTT. The whole variable domain, filled in from reference TRBV5-1 and TRBJ1-1, reads KAGVTQTPRYLIKTRGQQVTLSCSPISGHRSVSWYQQTPGQGLQFLFEYFSETQRNKGNFPGRFSGRQFSNSRSEMNVSTLELGDSALYLCASSLGSLRIYTEAFFGQGTRLTVV.

This clonotype was seen more than once but under ten times. The chain couples TRBV20-1 to TRBJ1-2; the match to TRBD1 covers 8 bases. The germline gives CDR1 DFQATT, CDR2 SNEGSKA (reference sequence). The CDR3 extends over 11 amino acids. With 4 bases clipped from V and 8 bases from J, the junction kept 3 bases outside the gene matches. In DNA form, the CDR3 reads TGCAGTGCTACAGGGGGCAGCGGCTACACCTTC. Amino acids: CSATGGSGYTF.

As for this clonotype: A junction boundary mismatches the germline segment, possibly from a read error. The chain employs TRBV6-5 and TRBJ2-3; D is tentatively TRBD1 or TRBD2 (5 bases each). The germline V gene has CDR1 MNHEY and CDR2 SVGAGI. The CDR3 length is 13 residues. The CDR3 here is CASSYLGPREAMF. The DNA of the CDR3 is TGTGCCAGCAGTTACCTGGGACCGAGAGAGGCTATGTTT.

Only a few counts were recorded for this clonotype. This chain uses TRBV29-1 with TRBJ1-5; tentative D call: TRBD1 (6 bases). Per the germline V gene, CDR1 is SQVTM and CDR2 is ANQGSEA. V was shortened by 5 bases and J by 7 bases, with 15 bases between the two germline ends. CDR3 length equals 13 residues. The CDR3 spells CSVKGVPGQPQHF. In nucleotides, the CDR3 is TGCAGCGTTAAGGGGGTACCGGGGCAGCCCCAGCATTTT.

The chain has TRBV12-3 or TRBV12-4 and TRBJ1-1; no clear D gene. This CDR3 is built from 20 residues. Trimming left V 5 bases short and J 0 bases short, with 28 bases between. The chain's CDR3 is CASSPKGFVYLTSMNTEAFF. The CDR3 region has the DNA TGTGCCAGCAGTCCGAAGGGATTTGTCTACCTCACCTCAATGAACACTGAAGCTTTCTTT.

The V gene is TRBV10-3, the J gene TRBJ2-7; D gene uncertain. Germline V lookup: CDR1 ENHRY, CDR2 SYGVKD. CDR3 size: 15 residues. Trimming stripped 8 bases from V and 5 bases from J, with 22 bases between. CDR3 nucleotide sequence: TGTGCCATCTCAGTAACACCGGCAGAGCAAGACGAGCAGTACGTC. Translating it yields CAISVTPAEQDEQYV.

This clonotype occurred a few times. The chain is built from TRBV6-6 and TRBJ2-2; D remains ambiguous. The CDR3 is 11 residues long. Trimming removed 8 bases at V and 8 bases at J, with 9 bases between. Germline V CDR1 and CDR2: MNHNY, SVGAGI (reference sequence). The CDR3 spells CASFKGGELFF. CDR3 coding DNA: TGTGCCAGCTTTAAGGGAGGGGAGCTGTTTTTT.

The CDR3 region is CSARTGGVWYEQYF. In DNA, the CDR3 is TGCAGTGCCCGGACCGGTGGGGTGTGGTACGAGCAGTACTTC. This chain links TRBV20-1 with TRBJ2-7; D unresolved. The germline gives CDR1 DFQATT, CDR2 SNEGSKA (reference sequence). Trimming stripped 6 bases from V and 4 bases from J, with 19 bases between. The CDR3 is 14 amino acids.

The genes are TRBV6-2 or TRBV6-3 and TRBJ2-1, with TRBD1 matching over 7 bases. Germline V CDR1 and CDR2: MNHEY, SVGEGT. The CDR3 runs 14 residues. V dropped 7 bases and J dropped 4; count of bases not matched to a gene: 7. The CDR3 DNA sequence: TGTGCCAGCACCCCCGGGACAGATTACAATGAGCAGTTCTTC. It encodes CASTPGTDYNEQFF.